The 11 T cell receptor beta chains given below trace back to one sample, sequenced in a study of regulatory T cells in long-lasting Graves disease. The time point here: persistent/refractory GD, antithyroid drugs over 5 years with positive TRAb. The authors made the TCR library using RNA they extracted from PBMCs. The TCR beta library used iRepertoire HTBI primers with Arm-PCR amplification of CDR3. TCRdb ran MiXCR on the multiplex PCR reads and lists one entry per CDR3 protein. The sample yields about 430,000 distinct CDR3 sequences, 21% seen once. The specimen was peripheral blood mononuclear cells (PBMCs), collected when the disease was refractory, from a patient treated with antithyroid drugs. The source is a female donor with Graves disease.

This chain uses TRBV7-9 with TRBJ2-7; D gene ambiguous. The germline V gene encodes CDR1 SEHNR and CDR2 FQNEAQ (reference sequence). Between the trimmed V and J ends, which lost 4 bases and 8 bases, there was a span of 18 bases. The CDR3 contains 14 residues. CDR3 region: CASSSGRYGWQQYF. The CDR3 DNA reads as TGTGCCAGCAGCTCGGGCAGGTATGGTTGGCAGCAGTACTTC.

With respect to this clonotype: A much larger clonotype is one base distant, so this may be a read error. The V call is TRBV7-2, the J call TRBJ2-7; D is perhaps TRBD2 (5 bases). CDR3 length: 13 amino acids. Germline CDR1 and CDR2: SGHTA and FQGNSA. Trimming shortened V by 8 bases and J by 0 bases, and 11 bases separated the two germline ends. The chain's CDR3 is CASGLGSSYEQYF. The CDR3, as DNA: TGTGCCAGCGGGCTGGGGAGCTCCTACGAGCAGTACTTC.

This clonotype was seen many times. V is TRBV27 and J is TRBJ1-1; tentative D call: TRBD1 (5 bases). CDR1 MNHEY and CDR2 SMNVEV come from the germline V gene (reference sequence). CDR3 size: 15 residues. V was cut by 2 bases and J by 1 base, with 11 bases left in between. The CDR3, as DNA: TGTGCCAGCAGTTTAAGACAGAAAAGGAACACTGAAGCTTTCTTT. It encodes CASSLRQKRNTEAFF.

The V call is TRBV20-1, the J call TRBJ1-1, with D hard to call. V was clipped by 0 bases and J by 7 bases, with 15 bases between them. CDR3 size: 14 residues. Germline V lookup: CDR1 DFQATT, CDR2 SNEGSKA (reference sequence). The CDR3 region has the DNA TGCAGTGCTAGAGATGGTACAGTAAGCAATGAAGCTTTCTTT. Translated: CSARDGTVSNEAFF.

This clonotype was observed many times. The V gene is TRBV20-1, the J gene TRBJ2-7; the match to TRBD1 covers 10 bases. This CDR3 is 14 amino acids long. The V gene end was trimmed by 6 bases and the J gene end by 2 bases; junction bases not matched to a gene: 7. CDR1 is DFQATT, CDR2 SNEGSKA, per germline (reference sequence). For the CDR3, the DNA is TGCAGTGCATTTCAAGGGACAGGGGCCTACGAGCAGTACTTC. It yields the protein CSAFQGTGAYEQYF.

This clonotype has ten or more counts. V and J are TRBV20-1 and TRBJ2-5, with D unclear. Trimming left V 0 bases short and J 2 bases short, with 19 bases between. The CDR3 extends over 17 amino acids. CDR1 is DFQATT, CDR2 SNEGSKA, per germline (reference sequence). CDR3 coding DNA: TGCAGTGCTAGAGATCACTGGCGCCAGTTATTACAAGAGACCCAGTACTTC. It encodes CSARDHWRQLLQETQYF.

This clonotype was detected only once. A single base separates this from a much larger clone, so it may be a read error. Because it lacks the conserved phenylalanine or tryptophan at the end, this CDR3 is likely a read error. The genes are TRBV19 and TRBJ1-2; 7 nucleotides agree with TRBD1. In germline, CDR1 is LNHDA, CDR2 SQIVND (reference sequence). CDR3 size: 18 residues. Trimming cost V 5 bases and J 6 bases; bases outside gene matches: 21. CDR3 in amino acids: CASSPGWGTELGGHGYTL. The CDR3 nucleotides read TGTGCCAGTAGTCCAGGATGGGGGACAGAGCTCGGAGGGCATGGCTACACCCTC.

The chain recombines TRBV20-1 with TRBJ1-6; 12 nucleotides align to TRBD1. In germline, CDR1 is DFQATT, CDR2 SNEGSKA (reference sequence). V trimming: 5 bases; J trimming: 8 bases; junction bases outside the gene matches: 4. The length of the CDR3 is 14 residues. Here the CDR3 DNA reads TGCAGTGCTCGGGACAGGGGGCGTGATTCACCCCTCCACTTT. This gives the protein CSARDRGRDSPLHF.

With regard to this clonotype: This may be a read error: a much more frequent sequence differs by one nucleotide. This chain joins TRBV24-1 and TRBJ2-2; D might be TRBD1 (6 bases). The CDR3 spans 13 residues. Germline CDR1 and CDR2: KGHDR and SFDVKD. Trimming took off 8 bases at V and 12 bases at J, with 18 bases between the two ends. CDR3 nucleotides: TGTGCCACCATGGGGCAGGGACAATGGCAGCTGTTTTTT. Residues: CATMGQGQWQLFF.

The table lists this clonotype with many counts. V and J are TRBV2 and TRBJ1-1; D not certain. V lost 3 bases, J lost 1 base, and 6 bases lay in between. CDR3 size: 13 residues. Germline V gene sequence: CDR1 SNHLY, CDR2 FYNNEI. The CDR3 nucleotides are TGTGCCAGCAGTGATGACCCGAACACTGAAGCTTTCTTT. Amino acids: CASSDDPNTEAFF.

This clonotype has a handful of counts. This chain uses TRBV7-9 with TRBJ1-1; 12 bases align to TRBD1. Unmatched junction bases numbered 2, after V lost 3 bases and J lost 6 bases. This CDR3 comprises 14 residues. Germline CDR1 SEHNR, CDR2 FQNEAQ (reference sequence). The CDR3 region has the DNA TGTGCCAGCAGCTTGGGACAGGGGGCACCTGAAGCTTTCTTT. Translated: CASSLGQGAPEAFF.